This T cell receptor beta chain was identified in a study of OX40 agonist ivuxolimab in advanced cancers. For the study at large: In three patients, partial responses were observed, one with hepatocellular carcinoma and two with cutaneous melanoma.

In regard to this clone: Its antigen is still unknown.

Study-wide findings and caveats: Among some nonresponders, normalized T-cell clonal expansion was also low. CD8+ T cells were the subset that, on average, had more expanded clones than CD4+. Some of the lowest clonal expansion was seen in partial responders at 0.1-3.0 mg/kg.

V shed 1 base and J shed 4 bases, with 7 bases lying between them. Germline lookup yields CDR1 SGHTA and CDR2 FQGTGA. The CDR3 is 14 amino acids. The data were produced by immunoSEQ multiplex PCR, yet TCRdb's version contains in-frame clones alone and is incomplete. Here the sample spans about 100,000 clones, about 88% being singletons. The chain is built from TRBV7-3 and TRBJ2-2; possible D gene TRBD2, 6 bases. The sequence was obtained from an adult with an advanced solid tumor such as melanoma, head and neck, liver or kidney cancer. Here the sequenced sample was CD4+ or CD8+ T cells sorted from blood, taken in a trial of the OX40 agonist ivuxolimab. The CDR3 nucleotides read TGTGCCAGCAGCTTAAACGGGGGCACCGGGGAGCTGTTTTTT. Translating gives CASSLNGGTGELFF.